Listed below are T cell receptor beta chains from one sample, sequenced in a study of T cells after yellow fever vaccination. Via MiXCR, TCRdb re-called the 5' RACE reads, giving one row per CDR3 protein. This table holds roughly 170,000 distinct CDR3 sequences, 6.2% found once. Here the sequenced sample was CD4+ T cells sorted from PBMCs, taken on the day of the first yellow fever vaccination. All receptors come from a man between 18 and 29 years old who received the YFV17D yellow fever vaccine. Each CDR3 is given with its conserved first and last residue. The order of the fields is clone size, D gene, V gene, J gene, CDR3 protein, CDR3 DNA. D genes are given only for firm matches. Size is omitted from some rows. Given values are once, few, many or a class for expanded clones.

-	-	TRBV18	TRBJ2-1	CASSPPAPGEVGEQFF	TGTGCCAGCTCACCACCGGCTCCAGGGGAGGTTGGTGAGCAGTTCTTC
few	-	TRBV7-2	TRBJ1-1	CASSQAGGSAEAFF	TGTGCCAGCAGCCAGGCGGGGGGCAGCGCTGAAGCTTTCTTT
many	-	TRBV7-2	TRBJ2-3	CASSSDSMGTDTQYF	TGTGCCAGCAGCTCCGATAGCATGGGCACAGATACGCAGTATTTT
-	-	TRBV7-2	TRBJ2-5	CASSPGVPRGTQYF	TGTGCCAGCAGCCCAGGGGTCCCTCGGGGGACCCAGTACTTC
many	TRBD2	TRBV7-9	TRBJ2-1	CASSLFGTSNEQFF	TGTGCCAGCAGCTTGTTCGGGACTAGCAATGAGCAGTTCTTC
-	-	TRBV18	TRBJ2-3	CASSLQRIDRITSTDTQYF	TGTGCCAGCTCACTCCAGCGTATCGACAGGATCACTAGCACAGATACGCAGTATTTT
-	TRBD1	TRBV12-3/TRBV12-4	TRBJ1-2	CASRSTGTSNYGYTF	TGTGCCAGCCGATCGACAGGGACCTCTAACTATGGCTACACCTTC
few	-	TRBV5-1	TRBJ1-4	CASSRGDEGEKLFF	TGCGCCAGCAGCCGGGGAGACGAGGGTGAAAAACTGTTTTTT
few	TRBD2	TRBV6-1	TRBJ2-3	CASRLSGGASDTQYF	TGTGCCAGCAGGCTTAGCGGGGGGGCATCAGATACGCAGTATTTT
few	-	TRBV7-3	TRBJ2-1	CASSLTGGTHNEQFF	TGTGCCAGCAGCTTAACCGGCGGGACACACAATGAGCAGTTCTTC
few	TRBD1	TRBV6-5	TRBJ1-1	CASSYYRGKNTEAFF	TGTGCCAGCAGTTACTACAGGGGGAAGAACACTGAAGCTTTCTTT
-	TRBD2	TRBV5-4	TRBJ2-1	CASSSGGAAYNEQFF	TGTGCCAGCAGCAGCGGGGGGGCCGCCTACAATGAGCAGTTCTTC
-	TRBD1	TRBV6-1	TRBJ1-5	CASCEGGQLVPQHF	TGTGCCAGCTGTGAGGGGGGACAGCTGGTTCCCCAGCATTTT
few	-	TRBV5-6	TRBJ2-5	CASSLRLAWNIQETQYF	TGTGCCAGCAGCTTGAGGCTAGCGTGGAACATCCAAGAGACCCAGTACTTC
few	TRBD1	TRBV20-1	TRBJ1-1	CSAPGGAGTEAFF	TGCAGTGCTCCAGGGGGCGCGGGCACTGAAGCTTTCTTT
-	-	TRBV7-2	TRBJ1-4	CASSFVGLNEKLFF	TGTGCCAGCAGCTTCGTGGGCCTTAATGAAAAACTGTTTTTT
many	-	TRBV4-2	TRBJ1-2	CASSVGPSYGYTF	TGTGCCAGCAGCGTGGGACCATCCTATGGCTACACCTTC